This T cell receptor (beta chain) is drawn from a study of patients with pleural tuberculosis. The CDR3 consists of 13 residues. V shed 5 bases and J shed 8 bases, with 15 bases lying between them. The germline V gene encodes CDR1 SGHAT and CDR2 FQNNGV. TCRdb called the reads again in MiXCR, with one record for every CDR3 protein. The table lists tens of thousands of distinct CDR3 sequences, about 7.3% of them singletons. In this sample, this clonotype turned up many times. J is TRBJ1-1 and V is TRBV11-2; tentative D call: TRBD1 (5 bases). This clonotype originated in a human donor with pleural tuberculosis. The CDR3 DNA follows: TGTGCCAGCAGCCTAGGGGAGGCCGAAGAAGCTTTCTTT. Amino acid sequence: CASSLGEAEEAFF. Complete variable domain (other parts from reference TRBV11-2 and TRBJ1-1): EAGVAQSPRYKIIEKRQSVAFWCNPISGHATLYWYQQILGQGPKLLIQFQNNGVVDDSQLPKDRFSAERLKGVDSTLKIQPAKLEDSAVYLCASSLGEAEEAFFGQGTRLTVV.